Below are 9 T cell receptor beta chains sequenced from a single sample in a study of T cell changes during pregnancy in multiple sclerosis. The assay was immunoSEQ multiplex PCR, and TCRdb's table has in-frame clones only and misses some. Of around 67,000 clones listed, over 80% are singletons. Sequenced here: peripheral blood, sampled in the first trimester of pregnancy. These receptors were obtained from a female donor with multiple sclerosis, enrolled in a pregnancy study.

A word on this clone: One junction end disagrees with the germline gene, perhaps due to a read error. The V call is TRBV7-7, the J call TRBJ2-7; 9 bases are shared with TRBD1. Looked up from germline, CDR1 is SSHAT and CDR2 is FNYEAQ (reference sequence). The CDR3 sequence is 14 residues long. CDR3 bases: TGTGCTAGCAGCCCTAGGACAGGGGCCTACGAGCAGTACTTC. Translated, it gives CASSPRTGAYEQYF.

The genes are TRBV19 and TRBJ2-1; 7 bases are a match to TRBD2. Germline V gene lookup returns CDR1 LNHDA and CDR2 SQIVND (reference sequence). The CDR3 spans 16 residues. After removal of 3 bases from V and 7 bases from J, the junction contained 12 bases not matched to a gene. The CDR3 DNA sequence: TGTGCCAGTAGTATTGCGGCGGGAGCTCCTAGGAATGAGCAGTTCTTC. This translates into CASSIAAGAPRNEQFF.

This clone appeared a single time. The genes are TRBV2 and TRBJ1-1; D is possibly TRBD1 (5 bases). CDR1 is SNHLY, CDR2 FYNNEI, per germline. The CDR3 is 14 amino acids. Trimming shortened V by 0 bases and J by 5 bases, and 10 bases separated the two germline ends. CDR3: CASSEALRGTEAFF. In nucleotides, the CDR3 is TGTGCCAGCAGTGAAGCGCTTCGGGGGACTGAAGCTTTCTTT.

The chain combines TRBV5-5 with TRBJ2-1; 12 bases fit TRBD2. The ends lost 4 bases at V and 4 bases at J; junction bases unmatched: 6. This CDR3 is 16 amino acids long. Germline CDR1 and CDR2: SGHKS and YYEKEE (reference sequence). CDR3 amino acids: CASSQDGTSGYNEQFF. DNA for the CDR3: TGTGCCAGCAGCCAAGATGGGACTAGCGGGTACAATGAGCAGTTCTTC.

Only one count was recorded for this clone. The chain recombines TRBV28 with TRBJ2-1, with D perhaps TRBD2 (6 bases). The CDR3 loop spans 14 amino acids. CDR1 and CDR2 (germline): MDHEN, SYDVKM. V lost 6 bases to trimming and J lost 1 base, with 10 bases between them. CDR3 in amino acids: CASRDSGSYNEQFF. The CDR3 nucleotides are TGTGCCAGCAGGGATAGCGGATCCTACAATGAGCAGTTCTTC.

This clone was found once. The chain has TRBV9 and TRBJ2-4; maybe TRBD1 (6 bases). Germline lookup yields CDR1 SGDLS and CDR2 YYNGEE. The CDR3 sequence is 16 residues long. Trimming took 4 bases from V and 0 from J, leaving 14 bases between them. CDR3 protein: CASSPTGTQAKNIQYF. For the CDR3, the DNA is TGTGCCAGCAGCCCAACAGGGACCCAAGCCAAAAACATTCAGTACTTC.

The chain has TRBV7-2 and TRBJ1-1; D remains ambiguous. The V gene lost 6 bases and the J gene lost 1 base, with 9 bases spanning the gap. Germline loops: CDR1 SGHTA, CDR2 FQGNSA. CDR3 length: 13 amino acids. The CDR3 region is CASSQQRNTEAFF. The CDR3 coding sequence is TGTGCCAGCAGTCAACAGAGGAACACTGAAGCTTTCTTT.

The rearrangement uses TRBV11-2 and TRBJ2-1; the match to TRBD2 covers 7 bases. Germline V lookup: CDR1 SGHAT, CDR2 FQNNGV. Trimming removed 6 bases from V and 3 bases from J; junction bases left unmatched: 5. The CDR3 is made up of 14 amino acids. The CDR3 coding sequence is TGTGCCAGCAGTGCGGGGGAAGACTACAATGAGCAGTTCTTC. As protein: CASSAGEDYNEQFF.

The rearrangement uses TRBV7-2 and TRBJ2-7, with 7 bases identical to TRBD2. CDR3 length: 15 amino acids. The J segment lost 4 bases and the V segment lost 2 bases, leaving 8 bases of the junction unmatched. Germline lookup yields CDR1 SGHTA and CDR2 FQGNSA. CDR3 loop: CASSLSGASAYEQYF. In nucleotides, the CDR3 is TGTGCCAGCAGCTTAAGCGGGGCCTCGGCTTACGAGCAGTACTTC.